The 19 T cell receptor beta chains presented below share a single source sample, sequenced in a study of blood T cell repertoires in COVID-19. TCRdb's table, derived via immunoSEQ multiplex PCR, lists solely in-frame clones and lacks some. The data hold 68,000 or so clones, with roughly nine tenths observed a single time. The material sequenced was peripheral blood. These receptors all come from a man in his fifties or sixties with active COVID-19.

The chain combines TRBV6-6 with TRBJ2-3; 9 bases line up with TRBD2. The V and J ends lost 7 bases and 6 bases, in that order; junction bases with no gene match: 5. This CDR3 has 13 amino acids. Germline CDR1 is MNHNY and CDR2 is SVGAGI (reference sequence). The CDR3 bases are TGTGCCAGCACCACCGCGGGGGGGGATACGCAGTATTTT. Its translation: CASTTAGGDTQYF.

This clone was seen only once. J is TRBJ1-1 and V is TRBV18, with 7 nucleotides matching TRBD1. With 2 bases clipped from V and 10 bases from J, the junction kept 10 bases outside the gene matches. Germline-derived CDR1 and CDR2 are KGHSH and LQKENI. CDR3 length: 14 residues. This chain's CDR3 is CASSPIGAGGRAFF. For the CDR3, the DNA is TGTGCCAGCTCACCAATTGGGGCAGGGGGAAGAGCTTTCTTT.

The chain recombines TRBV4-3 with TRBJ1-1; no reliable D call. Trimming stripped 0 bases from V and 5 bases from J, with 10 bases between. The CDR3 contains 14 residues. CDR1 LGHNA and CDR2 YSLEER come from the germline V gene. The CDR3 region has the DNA TGCGCCAGCAGCCAAGACCGACGGACTACTGAAGCTTTCTTT. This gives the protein CASSQDRRTTEAFF.

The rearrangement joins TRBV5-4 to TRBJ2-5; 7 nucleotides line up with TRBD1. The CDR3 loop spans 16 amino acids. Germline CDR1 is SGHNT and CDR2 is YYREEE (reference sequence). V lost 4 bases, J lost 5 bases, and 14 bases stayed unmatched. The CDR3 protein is CASSTGTTGSRETQYF. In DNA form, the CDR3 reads TGTGCCAGCAGCACGGGAACGACAGGGAGTAGGGAGACCCAGTACTTC.

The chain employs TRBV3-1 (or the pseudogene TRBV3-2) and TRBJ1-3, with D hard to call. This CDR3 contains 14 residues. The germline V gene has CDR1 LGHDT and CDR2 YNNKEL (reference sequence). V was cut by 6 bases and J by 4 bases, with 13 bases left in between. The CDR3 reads CASRLTEAGNTIYF. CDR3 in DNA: TGTGCCAGCAGACTAACGGAAGCGGGAAACACCATATATTTT.

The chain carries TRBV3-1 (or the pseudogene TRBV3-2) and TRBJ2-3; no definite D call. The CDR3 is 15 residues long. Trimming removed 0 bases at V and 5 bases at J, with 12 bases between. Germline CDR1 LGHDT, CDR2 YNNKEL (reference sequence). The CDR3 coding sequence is TGTGCCAGCAGCCAAGATTGGCGGTTCGGAGATACGCAGTATTTT. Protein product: CASSQDWRFGDTQYF.

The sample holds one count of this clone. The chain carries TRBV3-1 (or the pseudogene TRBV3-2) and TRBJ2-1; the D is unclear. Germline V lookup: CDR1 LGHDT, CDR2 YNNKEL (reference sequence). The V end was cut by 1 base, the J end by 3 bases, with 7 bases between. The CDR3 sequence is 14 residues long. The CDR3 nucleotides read TGTGCCAGCAGCCAAGGCAGAAACTACAATGAGCAGTTCTTC. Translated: CASSQGRNYNEQFF.

CDR3 amino acids: CASSRRGGLNYGYTF. DNA of the CDR3: TGTGCCAGCAGCCGCCGGGGGGGCCTGAACTATGGCTACACCTTC. The chain links TRBV7-9 to TRBJ1-2; a possible D gene is TRBD1 (6 bases). There are 15 residues in the CDR3. The germline gives CDR1 SEHNR, CDR2 FQNEAQ (reference sequence). Trimming removed 5 bases at V and 2 bases at J, with 15 bases between.

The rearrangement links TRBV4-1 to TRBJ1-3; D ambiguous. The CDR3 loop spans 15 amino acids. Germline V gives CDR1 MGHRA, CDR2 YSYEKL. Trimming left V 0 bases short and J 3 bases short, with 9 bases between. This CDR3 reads CASSQDWLGGNTIYF. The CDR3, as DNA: TGCGCCAGCAGCCAAGACTGGCTAGGTGGAAACACCATATATTTT.

In DNA, the CDR3 is TGTGCCAGTAGGATGGACAGGGGGATAGATACGCAGTATTTT. Residues: CASRMDRGIDTQYF. The V and J genes are TRBV6-5 and TRBJ2-3; 10 bases fit TRBD1. The V gene's germline CDR1 is MNHEY and CDR2 SVGAGI. The CDR3 contains 14 residues. V dropped 9 bases and J dropped 5; count of bases not matched to a gene: 8.

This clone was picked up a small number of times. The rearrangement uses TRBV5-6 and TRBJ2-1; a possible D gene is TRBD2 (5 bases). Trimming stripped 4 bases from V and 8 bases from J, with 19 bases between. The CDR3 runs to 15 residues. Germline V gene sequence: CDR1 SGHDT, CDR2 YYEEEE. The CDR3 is CASSGPGLSLYEQFF. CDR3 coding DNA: TGTGCCAGCAGCGGACCCGGACTTTCTCTCTATGAGCAGTTCTTC.

CDR3 nucleotides: TGTGCCAGCAGCCCCCGCGGGGATAACAATCAGCCCCAGCATTTT. As protein: CASSPRGDNNQPQHF. The chain uses TRBV9 and TRBJ1-5; unclear D gene. The V and J ends lost 4 bases and 3 bases respectively, with 14 bases between them. CDR1 SGDLS and CDR2 YYNGEE come from the germline V gene. The CDR3 has 15 amino acids.

The CDR3 coding sequence is TGTGCCAGCAGCTTAGGGACAGAGGAAACTAACTATGGCTACACCTTC. It codes for CASSLGTEETNYGYTF. V usage is TRBV7-8 and J usage is TRBJ1-2; possibly TRBD1 for D (6 bases). In germline, CDR1 is SGHVS, CDR2 FQNEAQ. This CDR3 is 16 amino acids long. V gave up 1 base and J gave up 0 bases, with 12 bases separating them.

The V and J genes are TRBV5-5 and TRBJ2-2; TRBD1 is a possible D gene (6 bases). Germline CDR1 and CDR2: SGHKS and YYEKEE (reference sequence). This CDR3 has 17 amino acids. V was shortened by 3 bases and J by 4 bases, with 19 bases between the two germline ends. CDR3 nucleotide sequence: TGTGCCAGCAGCTCCTCAATCACAGGGAGTGTCACCGGGGAGCTGTTTTTT. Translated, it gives CASSSSITGSVTGELFF.

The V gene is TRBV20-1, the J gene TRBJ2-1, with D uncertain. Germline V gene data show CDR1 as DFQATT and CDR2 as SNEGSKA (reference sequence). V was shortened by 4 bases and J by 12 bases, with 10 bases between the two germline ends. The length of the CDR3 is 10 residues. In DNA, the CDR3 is TGCAGTGCTATGTTCATTTCGCAGTTCTTC. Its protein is CSAMFISQFF.

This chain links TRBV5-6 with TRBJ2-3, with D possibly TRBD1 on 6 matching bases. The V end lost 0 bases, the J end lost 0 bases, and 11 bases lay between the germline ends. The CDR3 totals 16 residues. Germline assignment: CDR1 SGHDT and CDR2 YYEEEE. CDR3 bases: TGTGCCAGCAGCTTGGCCGACAGGCCCAGCACAGATACGCAGTATTTT. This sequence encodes CASSLADRPSTDTQYF.

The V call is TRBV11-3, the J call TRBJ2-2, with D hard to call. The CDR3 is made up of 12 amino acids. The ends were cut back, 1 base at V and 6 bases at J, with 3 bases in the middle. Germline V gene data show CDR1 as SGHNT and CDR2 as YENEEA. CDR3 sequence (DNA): TGTGCCAGCAGCTTAGGCGCCGGGGAGCTGTTTTTT. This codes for CASSLGAGELFF.

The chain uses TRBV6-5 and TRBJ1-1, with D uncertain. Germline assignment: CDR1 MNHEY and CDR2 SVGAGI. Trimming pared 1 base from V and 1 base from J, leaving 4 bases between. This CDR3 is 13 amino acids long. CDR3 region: CASSYLQNTEAFF. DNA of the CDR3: TGTGCCAGCAGTTACTTACAGAACACTGAAGCTTTCTTT.

CDR3 in amino acids: CAISSDPGLQSGNTIYF. CDR3 bases: TGTGCCATCAGCTCCGACCCGGGACTTCAGTCTGGAAACACCATATATTTT. The chain employs TRBV10-3 and TRBJ1-3; TRBD1 might be the D (5 bases). The CDR3 is 17 amino acids. Trimming removed 6 bases at V and 1 base at J, with 19 bases between. Looked up from germline, CDR1 is ENHRY and CDR2 is SYGVKD.